The T cell receptor (beta chain) under discussion was sequenced for a study of blood T cells in healthy people across ages. Trimming took off 0 bases at V and 0 bases at J, with 12 bases between the two ends. This CDR3 has 16 residues. Per the germline V gene, CDR1 is ENHRY and CDR2 is SYGVKD. PCR was performed a second time for about 7 to 12 cycles using a sample-barcoded 5' primer and a J-beta primer mix. Samples each returned at least 3 million CDR3-containing paired-end reads. TCRdb re-called the 5' RACE reads through MiXCR, storing one row per CDR3 protein. The sample holds 2 million or so distinct CDR3 sequences; about 49% are singletons and the top ten take roughly 2%. For every donor, a draw yielded roughly 9.3 milliliters of peripheral blood. Researchers isolated at least 7 million PBMCs per sample. Total RNA was isolated from each sample in quantities of at least 5.5 micrograms.

The sequence was collected from a woman aged 40 to 50 in good health. This chain uses TRBV10-3 with TRBJ2-7; D call uncertain. Sequencing was done on a sample of blood. The CDR3 sequence: CAISESTGENSYEQYF. The CDR3 bases are TGTGCCATCAGTGAGTCGACTGGGGAAAACTCCTACGAGCAGTACTTC.